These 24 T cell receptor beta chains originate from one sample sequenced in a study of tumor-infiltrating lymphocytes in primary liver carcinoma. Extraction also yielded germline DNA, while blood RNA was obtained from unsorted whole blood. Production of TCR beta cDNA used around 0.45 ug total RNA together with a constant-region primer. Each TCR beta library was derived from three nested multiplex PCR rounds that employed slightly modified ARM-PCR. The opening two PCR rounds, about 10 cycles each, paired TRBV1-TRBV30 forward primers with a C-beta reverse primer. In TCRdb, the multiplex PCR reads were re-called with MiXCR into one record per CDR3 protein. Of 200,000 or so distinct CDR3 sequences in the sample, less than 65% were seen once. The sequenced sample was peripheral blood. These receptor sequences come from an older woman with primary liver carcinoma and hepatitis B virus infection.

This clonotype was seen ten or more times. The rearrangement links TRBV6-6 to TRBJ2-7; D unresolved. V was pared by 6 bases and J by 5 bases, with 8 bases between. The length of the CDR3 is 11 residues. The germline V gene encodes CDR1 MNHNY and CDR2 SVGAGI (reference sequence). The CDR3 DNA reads TGTGCCAGCAGCCACTCTCACGAGCAGTACTTC. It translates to CASSHSHEQYF.

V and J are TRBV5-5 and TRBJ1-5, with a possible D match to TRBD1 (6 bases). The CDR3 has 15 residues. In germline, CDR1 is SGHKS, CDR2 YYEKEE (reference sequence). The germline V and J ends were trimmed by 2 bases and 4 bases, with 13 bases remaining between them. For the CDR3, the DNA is TGTGCCAGCAGCTTTTCCAAACAGGGAAATCAGCCCCAGCATTTT. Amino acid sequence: CASSFSKQGNQPQHF.

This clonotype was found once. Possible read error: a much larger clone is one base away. The CDR3 bases are TGTGCCAGCAGTGGGACCCCGAATCAGCCCCAGCATTTT. Its protein is CASSGTPNQPQHF. This chain joins TRBV6-1 and TRBJ1-5; D is undetermined. V lost 4 bases and J lost 4, with 8 bases in between. The CDR3 runs to 13 residues. CDR1 MNHNS and CDR2 SASEGT come from the germline V gene.

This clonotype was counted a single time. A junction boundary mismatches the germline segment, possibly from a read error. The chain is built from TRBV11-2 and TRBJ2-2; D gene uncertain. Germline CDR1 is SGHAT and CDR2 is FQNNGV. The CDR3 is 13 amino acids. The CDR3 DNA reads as TGTGCCAGCAGGCGTATTGACACCTGGGAGCTGTTTTTT. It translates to CASRRIDTWELFF.

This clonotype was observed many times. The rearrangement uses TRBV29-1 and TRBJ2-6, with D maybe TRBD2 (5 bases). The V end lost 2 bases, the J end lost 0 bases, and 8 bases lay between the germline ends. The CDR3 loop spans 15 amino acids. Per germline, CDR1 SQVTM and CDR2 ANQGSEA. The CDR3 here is CSVESGSSGANVLTF. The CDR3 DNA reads TGCAGCGTTGAAAGCGGCAGCTCTGGGGCCAACGTCCTGACTTTC.

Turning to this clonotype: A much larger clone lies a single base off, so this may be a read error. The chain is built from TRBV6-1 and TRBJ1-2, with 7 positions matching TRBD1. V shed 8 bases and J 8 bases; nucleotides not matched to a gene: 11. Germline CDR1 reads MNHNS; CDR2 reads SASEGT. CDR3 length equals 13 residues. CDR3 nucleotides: TGTGCCAGCCGGGGCAGGGGGTTCTTAGGCTACACCTTC. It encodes CASRGRGFLGYTF.

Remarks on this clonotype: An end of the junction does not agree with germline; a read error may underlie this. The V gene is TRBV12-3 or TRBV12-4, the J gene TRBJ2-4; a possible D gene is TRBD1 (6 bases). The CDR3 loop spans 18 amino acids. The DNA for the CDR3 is TGTGCCAGCAGTCCCCGGCGCAGGGGAGAGCTAGCCAAAAACATTCAATACTTC. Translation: CASSPRRRGELAKNIQYF.

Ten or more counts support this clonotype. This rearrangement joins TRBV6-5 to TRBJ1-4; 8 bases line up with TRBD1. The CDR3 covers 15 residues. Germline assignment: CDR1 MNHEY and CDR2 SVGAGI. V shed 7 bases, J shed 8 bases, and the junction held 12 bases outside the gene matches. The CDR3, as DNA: TGTGCCAGCACCGACAGACAGGGGATGTGGGAAAAACTGTTTTTT. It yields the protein CASTDRQGMWEKLFF.

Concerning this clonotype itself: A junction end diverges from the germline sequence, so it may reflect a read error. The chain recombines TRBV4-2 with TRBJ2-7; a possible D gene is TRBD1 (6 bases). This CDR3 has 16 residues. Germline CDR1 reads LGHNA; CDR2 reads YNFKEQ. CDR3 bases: TGTGCCAGCAGCCAAGGGGCAGGGGCCTCCTCCTACGAGAAGTACTTC. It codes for CASSQGAGASSYEKYF.

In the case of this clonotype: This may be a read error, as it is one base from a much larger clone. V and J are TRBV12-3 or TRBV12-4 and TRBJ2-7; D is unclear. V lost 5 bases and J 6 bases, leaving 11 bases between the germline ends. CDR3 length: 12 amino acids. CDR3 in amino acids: CASSGVHSEQYF. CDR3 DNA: TGTGCCAGCAGTGGGGTCCATTCCGAGCAGTACTTC.

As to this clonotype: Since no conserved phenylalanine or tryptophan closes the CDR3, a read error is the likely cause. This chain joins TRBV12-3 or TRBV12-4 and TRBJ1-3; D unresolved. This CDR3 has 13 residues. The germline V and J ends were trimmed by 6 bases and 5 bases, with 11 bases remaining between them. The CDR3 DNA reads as TGTGCCAGCAGCCCAAACCCCCGAAACACCATATATTCT. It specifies CASSPNPRNTIYS.

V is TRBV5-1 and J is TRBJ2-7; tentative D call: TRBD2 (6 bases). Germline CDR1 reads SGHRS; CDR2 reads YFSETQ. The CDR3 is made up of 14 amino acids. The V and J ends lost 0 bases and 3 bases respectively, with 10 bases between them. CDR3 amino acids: CASSLGDFVYEQYF. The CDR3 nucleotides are TGCGCCAGCAGCTTGGGGGACTTTGTCTACGAGCAGTACTTC.

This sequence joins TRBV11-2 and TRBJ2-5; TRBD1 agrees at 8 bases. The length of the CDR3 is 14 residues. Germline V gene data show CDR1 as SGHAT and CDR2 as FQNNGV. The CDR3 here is CANSLEGQAGGQYF. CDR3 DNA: TGTGCGAACAGCTTAGAGGGACAGGCCGGCGGCCAGTACTTC.

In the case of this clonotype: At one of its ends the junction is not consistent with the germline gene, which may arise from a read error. The CDR3 DNA follows: TGCACCAGCAGCCCGGGACTAGCGGGAGTAGACGAGCAGTACTTC. Translating gives CTSSPGLAGVDEQYF. The chain uses TRBV5-1 and TRBJ2-7; 14 bases align to TRBD2. The CDR3 runs 15 residues. CDR1 SGHRS and CDR2 YFSETQ come from the germline V gene.

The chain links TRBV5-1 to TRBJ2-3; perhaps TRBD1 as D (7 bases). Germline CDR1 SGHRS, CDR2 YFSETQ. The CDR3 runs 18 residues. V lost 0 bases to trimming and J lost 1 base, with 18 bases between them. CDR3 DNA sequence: TGCGCCAGCAGCTTGGAATTCCCTAGCAGGGGGGGCACAGATACGCAGTATTTT. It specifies CASSLEFPSRGGTDTQYF.

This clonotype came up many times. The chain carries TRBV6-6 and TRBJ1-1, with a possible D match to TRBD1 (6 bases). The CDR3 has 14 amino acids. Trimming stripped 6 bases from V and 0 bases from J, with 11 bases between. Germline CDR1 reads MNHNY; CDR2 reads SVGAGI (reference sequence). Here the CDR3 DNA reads TGTGCCAGCAGCGGGTGGACAGTGAACACTGAAGCTTTCTTT. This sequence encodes CASSGWTVNTEAFF.

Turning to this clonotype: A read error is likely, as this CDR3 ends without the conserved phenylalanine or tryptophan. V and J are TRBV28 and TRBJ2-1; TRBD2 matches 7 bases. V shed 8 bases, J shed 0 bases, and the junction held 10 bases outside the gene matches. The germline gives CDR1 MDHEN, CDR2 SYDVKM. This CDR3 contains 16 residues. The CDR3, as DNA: TGTGCCAGCTGCCCCAGGACTAGGAGCTCCTACAATGAGCAGTTCCTC. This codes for CASCPRTRSSYNEQFL.

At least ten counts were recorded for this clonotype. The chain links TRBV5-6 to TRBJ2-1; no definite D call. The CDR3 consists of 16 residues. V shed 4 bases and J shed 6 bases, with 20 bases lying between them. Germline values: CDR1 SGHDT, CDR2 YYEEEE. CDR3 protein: CASSPEVGSLGNEQFF. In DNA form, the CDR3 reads TGTGCCAGCAGCCCAGAGGTGGGTAGCTTGGGCAATGAGCAGTTCTTC.

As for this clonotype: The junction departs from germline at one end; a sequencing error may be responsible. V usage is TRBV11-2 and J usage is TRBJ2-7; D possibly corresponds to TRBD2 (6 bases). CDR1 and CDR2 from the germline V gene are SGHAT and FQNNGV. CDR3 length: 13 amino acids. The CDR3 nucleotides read TGTGCCAGCAACTTAGCCTCTAGGGAGGATCAGTACTTC. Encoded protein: CASNLASREDQYF.

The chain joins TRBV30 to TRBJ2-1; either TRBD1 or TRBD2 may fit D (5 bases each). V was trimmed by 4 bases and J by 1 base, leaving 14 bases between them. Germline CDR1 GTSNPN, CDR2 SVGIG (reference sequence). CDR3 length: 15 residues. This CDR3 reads CAWTRGTSSYNEQFF. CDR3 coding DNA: TGTGCCTGGACTCGAGGGACGTCGTCCTACAATGAGCAGTTCTTC.

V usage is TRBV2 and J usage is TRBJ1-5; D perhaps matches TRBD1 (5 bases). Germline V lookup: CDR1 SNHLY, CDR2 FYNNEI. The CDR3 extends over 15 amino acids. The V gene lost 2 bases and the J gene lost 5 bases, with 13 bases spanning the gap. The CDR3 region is CASSELGLGDQPQHF. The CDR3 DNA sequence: TGTGCCAGCAGTGAACTCGGACTGGGGGATCAGCCCCAGCATTTT.

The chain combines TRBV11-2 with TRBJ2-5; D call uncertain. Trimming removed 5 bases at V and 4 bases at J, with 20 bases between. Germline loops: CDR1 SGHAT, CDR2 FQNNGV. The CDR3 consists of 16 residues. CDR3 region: CASSIMAGLPGETQYF. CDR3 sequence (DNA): TGTGCCAGCAGCATAATGGCAGGCCTACCAGGAGAGACCCAGTACTTC.

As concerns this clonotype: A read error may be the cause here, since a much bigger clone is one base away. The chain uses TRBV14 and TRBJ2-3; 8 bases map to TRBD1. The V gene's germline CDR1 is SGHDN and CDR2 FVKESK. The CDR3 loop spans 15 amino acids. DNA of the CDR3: TGTACCAGCAGCCTGGGACAGGTTGGCACAGATACGCAGTATTTT. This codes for CTSSLGQVGTDTQYF.

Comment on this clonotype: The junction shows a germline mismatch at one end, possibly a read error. The CDR3 here is CASSLNRGQEIQYF. Written as DNA, the CDR3 is TGTGCCAGCAGCTTAAACAGGGGCCAAGAGATCCAGTACTTT. The chain carries TRBV11-2 and TRBJ2-5; 7 bases fit TRBD1. The length of the CDR3 is 14 residues. Germline V gene lookup returns CDR1 SGHAT and CDR2 FQNNGV.